This T cell receptor (beta chain) was obtained from a study of shared T cell receptors in the human thymus. TCRdb keeps only in-frame clones here, not all; method: immunoSEQ multiplex PCR. The data contain around 730,000 clones, 80% to 90% of them singletons. Unmatched junction bases numbered 4, after V lost 2 bases and J lost 4 bases. Germline CDR1 is MDHEN and CDR2 is SYDVKM. The length of the CDR3 is 15 residues. The sample was also linked to a second study, of human thymus T cells. That report notes: Thymic and blood repertoires seemed to favor certain V and J genes.

Sequencing was done on a sample of thymocytes. The receptor's source is a girl less than two years old with a congenital heart defect. The chain recombines TRBV28 with TRBJ1-1; 10 bases fit TRBD1. CDR3 bases: TGTGCCAGCAGTTTACTAGGGGACAGGGGCACTGAAGCTTTCTTT. Translation: CASSLLGDRGTEAFF.